Presented here are 14 T cell receptor beta chains from one specimen sequenced in a study of blood T cells in healthy people across ages. The authors ran a second PCR of 7 to 11 cycles using a sample-barcoded 5' primer and a J-beta primer mix. TCRdb passed the 5' RACE reads through MiXCR, listing each CDR3 protein once. Of hundreds of thousands of distinct CDR3 sequences in the sample, about 61% were seen once. The material sequenced was blood. These receptors were obtained from a man aged 35 to 55 in good health.

V gene TRBV6-2 or TRBV6-3 combines with J gene TRBJ1-1; D gene ambiguous. There are 11 residues in the CDR3. Germline V gene lookup returns CDR1 MNHEY and CDR2 SVGEGT. V was clipped by 6 bases and J by 6 bases, with 8 bases between them. CDR3 nucleotides: TGTGCCAGCAGCCATACCGCTGAAGCTTTCTTT. This gives the protein CASSHTAEAFF.

This clonotype was detected only once. This CDR3 is CASSYSEAGRPSSYEQYF. The CDR3 DNA reads as TGTGCCAGCAGTTACTCGGAAGCGGGGAGGCCTAGCTCCTACGAGCAGTACTTC. J is TRBJ2-7 and V is TRBV6-2 or TRBV6-3; TRBD2 aligns across 7 bases. Germline V gene lookup returns CDR1 MNHEY and CDR2 SVGEGT. The CDR3 is made up of 18 amino acids. Germline trimming cut 0 bases from V and 0 bases from J; bases unmatched to any gene: 11.

V usage is TRBV12-3 or TRBV12-4 and J usage is TRBJ2-7; 9 bases fit TRBD1. Trimming cost V 6 bases and J 4 bases; bases outside gene matches: 7. CDR3 length: 14 residues. The CDR3 reads CASSTGGLGYEQYF. The CDR3 DNA follows: TGTGCCAGCAGCACAGGGGGCCTCGGATACGAGCAGTACTTC.

The sample holds one count of this clonotype. The J gene is TRBJ1-2, the V gene TRBV5-1; a possible D gene is TRBD1 (5 bases). V dropped 2 bases and J dropped 0 bases, with 14 bases sitting between them. The CDR3 is 16 amino acids. The V gene's germline CDR1 is SGHRS and CDR2 YFSETQ. CDR3 residues: CASSLTGTESNYGYTF. As DNA, the CDR3 is TGCGCCAGCAGCTTAACCGGGACGGAATCTAACTATGGCTACACCTTC.

This chain uses TRBV19 with TRBJ2-1; 9 nucleotides align to TRBD2. Germline CDR1 LNHDA, CDR2 SQIVND (reference sequence). Trimming took 3 bases from V and 6 from J; bases not matched to a gene: 18. The CDR3 contains 19 residues. CDR3 region: CASSIGFRAGGRSGNEQFF. The CDR3 nucleotides read TGTGCCAGTAGTATTGGATTTCGAGCGGGGGGCAGATCGGGCAATGAGCAGTTCTTC.

The chain joins TRBV5-1 to TRBJ2-3; 15 nucleotides align to TRBD2. The CDR3 has 17 amino acids. Germline assignment: CDR1 SGHRS and CDR2 YFSETQ. The V segment lost 5 bases and the J segment 2 bases; nucleotides outside the gene matches: 6. The CDR3 reads CASREGLAGGSTDTQYF. The CDR3 bases are TGCGCCAGCAGAGAAGGACTAGCGGGGGGGTCCACAGATACGCAGTATTTT.

The chain couples TRBV5-1 to TRBJ2-1; tentative D call: TRBD1 (5 bases). V was cut by 3 bases and J by 0 bases, with 19 bases left in between. This CDR3 comprises 18 residues. CDR1 SGHRS and CDR2 YFSETQ come from the germline V gene. CDR3 nucleotide sequence: TGCGCCAGCAGCTACTTGGACAAACCCCCGAGCTCCTACAATGAGCAGTTCTTC. This encodes CASSYLDKPPSSYNEQFF.

The rearrangement joins TRBV2 to TRBJ2-1; 9 bases map to TRBD1. The germline gives CDR1 SNHLY, CDR2 FYNNEI. Losses at the gene ends were 5 bases for V and 2 bases for J; bases not matched to a gene: 1. This CDR3 spans 14 amino acids. In DNA form, the CDR3 reads TGTGCCAGCAGTTGGACAGGGGCCTACAATGAGCAGTTCTTC. The encoded protein is CASSWTGAYNEQFF.

The chain is built from TRBV4-3 and TRBJ1-2, with D perhaps matching TRBD1 (6 bases). The CDR3 sequence is 15 residues long. V was pared by 6 bases and J by 4 bases, with 18 bases between. Germline-derived CDR1 and CDR2 are LGHNA and YSLEER. The CDR3 spells CASSHINREVYGYTF. CDR3 nucleotides: TGCGCCAGCAGTCATATAAACAGGGAGGTCTATGGCTACACCTTC.

The chain links TRBV20-1 to TRBJ2-1; perhaps TRBD1 as D (6 bases). Germline V CDR1 and CDR2: DFQATT, SNEGSKA (reference sequence). CDR3 size: 14 residues. V lost 3 bases to trimming and J lost 4 bases, with 13 bases between them. The CDR3 nucleotides read TGCAGTGCTAGTTCAGGGGATCTTTACAATGAGCAGTTCTTC. Translated: CSASSGDLYNEQFF.

The chain combines TRBV12-3 or TRBV12-4 with TRBJ1-6, with 10 bases matching TRBD1. The CDR3 loop spans 14 amino acids. V trimming: 4 bases; J trimming: 13 bases; junction bases outside the gene matches: 7. DNA for the CDR3: TGTGCCAGCAGTTCTGGACAGGGGGTTCCCCCCCTCCACTTT. It codes for CASSSGQGVPPLHF.

Comments on this clonotype: The junction departs from germline at one end; a sequencing error may be responsible. This chain connects TRBV28 to TRBJ1-1; D might be TRBD1 (5 bases). The CDR3 covers 14 residues. Germline CDR1 and CDR2: MDHEN and SYDVKM. Written as DNA, the CDR3 is TGTGCCAGCAGTTTACCTCAGGGAAACACTGAGGCTTTCTTT. Translating gives CASSLPQGNTEAFF.

As regards this clonotype: Its ends do not fully match the called genes, so a read error is possible. The V gene is TRBV18, the J gene TRBJ2-3; 9 nucleotides match TRBD2. This CDR3 comprises 18 residues. Per the germline V gene, CDR1 is KGHSH and CDR2 is LQKENI. The CDR3 spells CASPPTQLVAGGTDTQYF. The CDR3 DNA reads as TGTGCCAGCCCACCGACGCAGCTGGTAGCGGGGGGCACAGATACGCAGTATTTT.

This clonotype was observed a handful of times. V gene TRBV20-1 combines with J gene TRBJ2-7, with 7 bases identical to TRBD2. The CDR3 contains 15 residues. In germline, CDR1 is DFQATT, CDR2 SNEGSKA (reference sequence). V gave up 6 bases and J gave up 2 bases; unmatched junction bases: 13. The CDR3 sequence is CSALETGGTTYEQYF. The CDR3, as DNA: TGCAGTGCCCTAGAGACGGGCGGGACTACCTACGAGCAGTACTTC.